Shown below are 17 T cell receptor beta chains from a single sample sequenced in a study of cytomegalovirus exposure and HLA in healthy donors. 13 Jbeta primers and 60 Vbeta primers were used for the PCR. Assay used: immunoSEQ multiplex PCR; TCRdb lists only in-frame clones, some missing. The table records some 120,000 clones, roughly 69% of them present only once. The sequencing sample was made of PBMCs. These TCRs come from a woman aged 40 to 50 in good health and CMV-seropositive.

The chain recombines TRBV4-3 with TRBJ2-5; D might be TRBD2 (6 bases). This CDR3 has 18 amino acids. Trimming removed 1 base from V and 4 bases from J, with 22 bases in between. The germline V gene has CDR1 LGHNA and CDR2 YSLEER. For the CDR3, the DNA is TGCGCCAGCAGCCAAGTGACGACTAGAGATAGGAGAGGAGAGACCCAGTACTTC. Amino acid sequence: CASSQVTTRDRRGETQYF.

J is TRBJ1-5 and V is TRBV6-6; the match to TRBD1 covers 9 bases. The CDR3 runs 15 residues. Germline trimming cut 2 bases from V and 5 bases from J; bases unmatched to any gene: 4. CDR1 is MNHNY, CDR2 SVGAGI, per germline (reference sequence). The CDR3 reads CASSYPGQGYQPQHF. CDR3 nucleotide sequence: TGTGCCAGCAGTTACCCTGGACAGGGGTATCAGCCCCAGCATTTT.

This clone was seen a few times. This sequence joins TRBV5-1 and TRBJ2-2, with 13 bases lining up with TRBD2. Trimming removed 0 bases from V and 2 bases from J; junction bases left unmatched: 4. Germline CDR1 is SGHRS and CDR2 is YFSETQ. The CDR3 totals 18 residues. As DNA, the CDR3 is TGCGCCAGCAGCTTGGAAGGACTAGCGGGAGCCAACACCGGGGAGCTGTTTTTT. This codes for CASSLEGLAGANTGELFF.

The chain joins TRBV7-9 to TRBJ2-1, with 7 positions matching TRBD2. Germline V CDR1 and CDR2: SEHNR, FQNEAQ (reference sequence). Trimming took 3 bases from V and 4 from J; bases not matched to a gene: 6. The length of the CDR3 is 15 residues. This CDR3 is CASSFASGDYNEQFF. The CDR3 coding sequence is TGTGCCAGCAGCTTCGCTAGCGGTGATTACAATGAGCAGTTCTTC.

This chain uses TRBV5-4 with TRBJ2-1, with TRBD1 matching over 7 bases. Looked up from germline, CDR1 is SGHNT and CDR2 is YYREEE (reference sequence). Trimming removed 4 bases from V and 10 bases from J; junction bases left unmatched: 14. This CDR3 comprises 15 residues. The CDR3: CASSPSRRQGGEQFF. DNA of the CDR3: TGTGCCAGCAGCCCTAGTAGAAGACAGGGCGGGGAGCAGTTCTTC.

The chain links TRBV7-2 to TRBJ2-7; 11 bases are shared with TRBD2. V was pared by 6 bases and J by 4 bases, with 8 bases of the junction left unmatched. CDR1 SGHTA and CDR2 FQGNSA come from the germline V gene. CDR3 length: 15 amino acids. CDR3 region: CASSSIAGGFYEQYF. The CDR3 DNA follows: TGTGCCAGCAGTTCGATAGCGGGAGGGTTTTACGAGCAGTACTTC.

V gene TRBV19 combines with J gene TRBJ2-5; D perhaps matches TRBD1 (5 bases). CDR1 is LNHDA and CDR2 is SQIVND in the germline V gene (reference sequence). The CDR3 is 16 residues long. Between the trimmed V and J ends, which lost 4 bases and 2 bases, there was a span of 17 bases. CDR3 protein: CASSTRVGRTQETQYF. The CDR3 DNA is TGTGCCAGTAGTACCCGCGTGGGGCGAACACAAGAGACCCAGTACTTC.

This rearrangement joins TRBV10-3 to TRBJ1-1, with 8 nucleotides matching TRBD1. CDR1 is ENHRY and CDR2 is SYGVKD in the germline V gene. This CDR3 has 15 residues. J was trimmed by 6 bases and V by 0 bases; bases with no gene match: 6. CDR3 residues: CAISESLGTGSEAFF. In nucleotides, the CDR3 is TGTGCCATCAGTGAGTCGTTGGGGACAGGATCTGAAGCTTTCTTT.

The chain combines TRBV7-9 with TRBJ1-4; tentatively, D is TRBD1 (6 bases). Looked up from germline, CDR1 is SEHNR and CDR2 is FQNEAQ (reference sequence). Trimming removed 1 base from V and 7 bases from J, with 13 bases in between. This CDR3 contains 15 residues. The CDR3, as DNA: TGTGCCAGCAGCTTAGGTACCGGGACAATTGAAAAACTGTTTTTT. Protein product: CASSLGTGTIEKLFF.

The chain has TRBV19 and TRBJ1-1; the match to TRBD1 covers 7 bases. Losses at the gene ends were 2 bases for V and 2 bases for J; bases not matched to a gene: 2. Per the germline V gene, CDR1 is LNHDA and CDR2 is SQIVND (reference sequence). CDR3 length: 14 residues. The CDR3 DNA reads as TGTGCCAGTAGTATAAGACAGGGAAACACTGAAGCTTTCTTT. This codes for CASSIRQGNTEAFF.

This clone has a handful of counts. The chain links TRBV2 to TRBJ1-5, with TRBD1 matching 11 bases. V was clipped by 4 bases and J by 0 bases; unmatched bases: 8. This CDR3 region has 18 residues. Germline CDR1 is SNHLY and CDR2 is FYNNEI. CDR3 sequence reads: CASSGGDRGAYSNQPQHF. The CDR3 DNA reads as TGTGCCAGCAGTGGGGGGGACAGGGGGGCCTATAGCAATCAGCCCCAGCATTTT.

This clone was detected a few times. V gene TRBV19 combines with J gene TRBJ1-1; D is undetermined. This CDR3 has 14 amino acids. V was clipped by 3 bases and J by 1 base, with 9 bases between them. CDR1 is LNHDA, CDR2 SQIVND, per germline (reference sequence). This chain's CDR3 is CASSMWARNTEAFF. CDR3 DNA sequence: TGTGCCAGTAGTATGTGGGCCCGGAACACTGAAGCTTTCTTT. The full variable domain, its missing parts supplied by reference TRBV19 and TRBJ1-1, is DGGITQSPKYLFRKEGQNVTLSCEQNLNHDAMYWYRQDPGQGLRLIYYSQIVNDFQKGDIAEGYSVSREKKESFPLTVTSAQKNPTAFYLCASSMWARNTEAFFGQGTRLTVV.

V and J are TRBV29-1 and TRBJ1-6; no clear D gene. CDR1 and CDR2 (germline): SQVTM, ANQGSEA. This CDR3 has 12 residues. Between the trimmed V and J ends, which lost 3 bases and 6 bases, there was a span of 6 bases. DNA for the CDR3: TGCAGCGTTGAGTACAGTAATTCACCCCTCCACTTT. Translation: CSVEYSNSPLHF.

The V and J genes are TRBV4-2 and TRBJ2-1, with D possibly being TRBD2 (6 bases). V lost 0 bases, J lost 10 bases, and 16 bases lay in between. The CDR3 sequence is 15 residues long. The germline gives CDR1 LGHNA, CDR2 YNFKEQ. In nucleotides, the CDR3 is TGTGCCAGCAGCCAAGAGGGCGGGGCGGGGAAAGAGCAGTTCTTC. As protein: CASSQEGGAGKEQFF.

The J gene is TRBJ2-1, the V gene TRBV2; 10 nucleotides match TRBD2. The trim removed 6 bases at V and 5 bases at J, leaving 7 bases unmatched. The CDR3 is 15 residues long. The germline gives CDR1 SNHLY, CDR2 FYNNEI. The CDR3 reads CASRPSGGDHNEQFF. The CDR3 DNA follows: TGTGCCAGCAGACCGAGCGGGGGGGACCACAATGAGCAGTTCTTC. The full variable domain, its missing parts supplied by reference TRBV2 and TRBJ2-1, is EPEVTQTPSHQVTQMGQEVILRCVPISNHLYFYWYRQILGQKVEFLVSFYNNEISEKSEIFDDQFSVERPDGSNFTLKIRSTKLEDSAMYFCASRPSGGDHNEQFFGPGTRLTVL.

This chain joins TRBV5-6 and TRBJ2-5, with D possibly matching TRBD2 (6 bases). CDR1 and CDR2 (germline): SGHDT, YYEEEE. V lost 5 bases and J 10 bases, leaving 21 bases between the germline ends. This CDR3 spans 14 amino acids. The CDR3 coding sequence is TGTGCCAGCAGGGCGGGACCCCCCATAGAAATCCAGTACTTC. Amino acids: CASRAGPPIEIQYF.

V usage is TRBV4-2 and J usage is TRBJ1-2; 8 nucleotides align to TRBD1. J gave up 8 bases and V 0 bases, and 8 bases lay outside the gene matches. CDR1 and CDR2 from the germline V gene are LGHNA and YNFKEQ. The CDR3 spans 15 residues. CDR3: CASSQDPQGAGGYTF. CDR3 coding DNA: TGTGCCAGCAGCCAAGATCCTCAGGGGGCTGGAGGCTACACCTTC.